This TCR beta chain appears in the sequencing data of a study of T cells in Graves' hyperthyroidism and ophthalmopathy. General study points: A median about 6 months before onset, the model predicted ophthalmopathy. A 13 V-J model separated ophthalmopathy from stable hyperthyroidism. The blood repertoire included most of the expanded thyroid clonotypes above 0.001.

CDR1 is SGHTS and CDR2 is YDEGEE in the germline V gene. This CDR3 is built from 14 residues. The V gene lost 1 base and the J gene lost 1 base, with 8 bases spanning the gap. RNA transcripts were the template for amplifying TCR beta CDR3 regions. A first-round RT-PCR of the TCR CDR3 used the HTBI primer set. MiXCR, run by TCRdb on the multiplex PCR reads, gives a single entry per CDR3 protein. The sample records around 340,000 distinct CDR3 sequences, about a sixth being singletons. This sample holds PBMCs from approximately 10 ml fresh peripheral blood. This clonotype was counted at least ten times. Antigen unknown.

The receptor's source is a woman in her twenties or thirties with Graves' hyperthyroidism that later progressed to Graves' ophthalmopathy. This chain connects TRBV5-8 to TRBJ1-1; a weak D match, TRBD1 (5 bases). The sample consisted of blood. The CDR3 DNA is TGTGCCAGCAGCTTGCAGCAGGGGAACACTGAAGCTTTCTTT. Amino acid sequence: CASSLQQGNTEAFF.